A single sample gave rise to the 10 T cell receptor beta chains below, sequenced in a study of PD-L1 blockade in urothelial cancer. The protocol was immunoSEQ multiplex PCR, while the TCRdb copy is restricted to in-frame clones and leaves out a portion. The table has 83,000 or so clones, around 78% seen once; the top ten hold around 8.1%. The time point denotes: peripheral blood 6 weeks after treatment start. The specimen comprised PBMCs, sampled around atezolizumab (anti-PD-L1) treatment. Receptor source: a man aged 65-85 years with urothelial cancer.

The chain employs TRBV6-1 and TRBJ2-1, with 8 bases fitting TRBD2. This CDR3 has 14 amino acids. The J segment lost 7 bases and the V segment lost 4 bases, leaving 6 bases of the junction unmatched. Germline lookup yields CDR1 MNHNS and CDR2 SASEGT. CDR3 amino acids: CASSASGGRNEQFF. DNA for the CDR3: TGTGCCAGCAGTGCCAGCGGGGGTAGGAATGAGCAGTTCTTC.

This rearrangement joins TRBV7-3 to TRBJ2-1, with 11 bases that match TRBD2. The V and J ends lost 4 bases and 9 bases, in that order; junction bases with no gene match: 14. CDR3 size: 17 residues. Germline loops: CDR1 SGHTA, CDR2 FQGTGA. The CDR3 DNA reads TGTGCCAGCAGCTCTGGACTAGCGGGCGCAGGAGGGATTGAGCAGTTCTTC. It encodes CASSSGLAGAGGIEQFF.

This chain links TRBV6-5 with TRBJ1-2; 7 nucleotides match TRBD1. V lost 6 bases, J lost 7 bases, and 14 bases stayed unmatched. CDR3 size: 15 residues. CDR1 MNHEY and CDR2 SVGAGI come from the germline V gene. CDR3 DNA: TGTGCCAGCAGCCTCGGACAGGCAGCGCTTGGTGGCTACACCTTC. This translates into CASSLGQAALGGYTF.

The chain couples TRBV19 to TRBJ2-7; 10 positions agree with TRBD2. V gave up 5 bases and J gave up 4 bases; unmatched junction bases: 8. The germline V gene encodes CDR1 LNHDA and CDR2 SQIVND (reference sequence). CDR3 size: 15 residues. The CDR3 protein is CASSFQAGGPYEQYF. Written as DNA, the CDR3 is TGTGCCAGTAGTTTCCAAGCGGGAGGGCCTTACGAGCAGTACTTC. Looking up the rest from reference TRBV19 and TRBJ2-7 gives the full variable domain: DGGITQSPKYLFRKEGQNVTLSCEQNLNHDAMYWYRQDPGQGLRLIYYSQIVNDFQKGDIAEGYSVSREKKESFPLTVTSAQKNPTAFYLCASSFQAGGPYEQYFGPGTRLTVT.

The chain joins TRBV6-5 to TRBJ1-1; the D is unclear. The CDR3 spans 13 residues. Germline CDR1 is MNHEY and CDR2 is SVGAGI. The V end lost 0 bases, the J end lost 9 bases, and 11 bases lay between the germline ends. The CDR3 DNA is TGTGCCAGCAGTTACTCCCCACGGGTACAAGCTTTCTTT. This encodes CASSYSPRVQAFF.

This chain connects TRBV21-1 to TRBJ2-1; TRBD2, the table's D call, lacks a check against the DNA. TRBV21-1 has pseudogene status. This CDR3 contains 16 residues. The CDR3 sequence: CASSKVTSGIYNEQFF. The DNA of the CDR3 is TGTGCCAGCAGCAAAGTAACTAGCGGGATCTACAATGAGCAGTTCTTC.

The chain is built from TRBV21-1 and TRBJ2-7; the D call TRBD1 from the table was never checked on the DNA. TRBV21-1 is assigned pseudogene status. The CDR3 is made up of 14 amino acids. The CDR3 coding sequence is TGTGCCAGCAGCAGAGACAGGGTAACGAACGAGCAGTACTTC. Its translation is CASSRDRVTNEQYF.

In its sample, this clone was seen a few times. V gene TRBV18 combines with J gene TRBJ2-2, with TRBD2 as a possible D gene (6 bases). CDR3 length: 14 residues. V lost 0 bases, J lost 5 bases, and 7 bases lay in between. Germline V CDR1 and CDR2: KGHSH, LQKENI. The CDR3 sequence: CASSPPAGTGELFF. As DNA, the CDR3 is TGTGCCAGCTCACCACCGGCGGGGACCGGGGAGCTGTTTTTT. The whole variable domain, filled in from reference TRBV18 and TRBJ2-2, reads NAGVMQNPRHLVRRRGQEARLRCSPMKGHSHVYWYRQLPEEGLKFMVYLQKENIIDESGMPKERFSAEFPKEGPSILRIQQVVRGDSAAYFCASSPPAGTGELFFGEGSRLTVL.

V is TRBV5-5 and J is TRBJ1-4; D ambiguous. CDR1 and CDR2 from the germline V gene are SGHKS and YYEKEE (reference sequence). The V and J ends lost 2 bases and 0 bases respectively, with 8 bases between them. The CDR3 consists of 15 residues. The CDR3 sequence is CASSFGITTNEKLFF. In nucleotides, the CDR3 is TGTGCCAGCAGCTTCGGGATAACAACTAATGAAAAACTGTTTTTT.

The chain couples TRBV10-3 to TRBJ2-1; 11 nucleotides agree with TRBD2. CDR3 length: 16 amino acids. Germline V CDR1 and CDR2: ENHRY, SYGVKD. V trimming: 3 bases; J trimming: 4 bases; junction bases outside the gene matches: 5. The CDR3 coding sequence is TGTGCCATCAGTGAACCCGGGACTAGCGGTTACAATGAGCAGTTCTTC. Its translation is CAISEPGTSGYNEQFF.